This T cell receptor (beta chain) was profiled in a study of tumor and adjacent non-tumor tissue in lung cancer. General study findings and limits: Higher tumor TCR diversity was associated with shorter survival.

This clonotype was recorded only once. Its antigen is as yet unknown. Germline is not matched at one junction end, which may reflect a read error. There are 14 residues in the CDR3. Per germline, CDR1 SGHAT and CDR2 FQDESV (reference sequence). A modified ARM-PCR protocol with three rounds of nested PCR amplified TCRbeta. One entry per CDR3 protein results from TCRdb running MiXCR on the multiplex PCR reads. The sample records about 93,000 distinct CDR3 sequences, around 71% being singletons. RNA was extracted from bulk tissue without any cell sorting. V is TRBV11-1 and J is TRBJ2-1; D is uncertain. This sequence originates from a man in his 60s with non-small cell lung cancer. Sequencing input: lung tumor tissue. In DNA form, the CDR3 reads TGTGCAAGCAGCTTAGTCAGTTGGGGAACTGAGCAGTTCTTC. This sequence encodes CASSLVSWGTEQFF.